Detailed here is one T cell receptor beta chain. The CDR3 totals 12 residues. Germline V gene sequence: CDR1 SGHAT, CDR2 FQNNGV. Trimming cost V 0 bases and J 5 bases, with 4 bases left between them. Participant-given clinical history determined each cohort assignment. The sample belongs to a study of blood T cell repertoires in COVID-19. Clones were read by immunoSEQ multiplex PCR, and TCRdb kept only the in-frame ones, dropping some. This table holds some 460,000 clones, 70% to 90% found once. The V and J genes are TRBV11-2 and TRBJ2-5; D uncertain. This TCR was recovered from a woman between 18 and 30 years old with acute COVID-19. The sample consisted of PBMCs or T cells enriched from blood (not recorded which). The CDR3 nucleotides read TGTGCCAGCAGCTTAGACGCGGAGACCCAGTACTTC. Translating it yields CASSLDAETQYF.